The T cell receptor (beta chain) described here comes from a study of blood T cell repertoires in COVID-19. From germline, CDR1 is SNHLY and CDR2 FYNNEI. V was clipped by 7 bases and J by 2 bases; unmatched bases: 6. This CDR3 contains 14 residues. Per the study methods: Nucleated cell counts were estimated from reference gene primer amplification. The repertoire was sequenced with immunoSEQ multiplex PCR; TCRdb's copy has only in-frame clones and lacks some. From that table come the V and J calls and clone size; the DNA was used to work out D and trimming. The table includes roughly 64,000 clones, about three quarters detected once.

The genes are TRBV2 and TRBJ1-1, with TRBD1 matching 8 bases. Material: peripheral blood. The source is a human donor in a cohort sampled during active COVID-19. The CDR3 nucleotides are TGTGCCAGCACCAGGACAGGGAGTAACACTGAAGCTTTCTTT. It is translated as CASTRTGSNTEAFF.